Following are 20 T cell receptor beta chains from one sample sequenced in a study of blood T cell repertoires in COVID-19. Assay used: immunoSEQ multiplex PCR; TCRdb lists only in-frame clones, some missing. The repertoire consists of about 400,000 clones, with more than 75% occurring once and the leading ten covering 0.9% to 1%. Sequencing was done on a sample of PBMCs or T cells enriched from blood (not recorded which). Every receptor here comes from a woman in her 30s with acute COVID-19.

This chain uses TRBV10-3 with TRBJ1-4; TRBD1 agrees at 7 bases. Looked up from germline, CDR1 is ENHRY and CDR2 is SYGVKD. CDR3 length equals 15 residues. Unmatched junction bases numbered 5, after V lost 0 bases and J lost 7 bases. CDR3 region: CAISESLAGGEKLFF. The CDR3, as DNA: TGTGCCATCAGTGAGTCGTTGGCAGGGGGTGAAAAACTGTTTTTT.

The rearrangement uses TRBV13 and TRBJ2-7, with 7 bases aligning to TRBD2. The length of the CDR3 is 15 residues. CDR1 PRHDT and CDR2 FYEKMQ come from the germline V gene (reference sequence). Germline trimming cut 6 bases from V and 0 bases from J; bases unmatched to any gene: 8. Written as DNA, the CDR3 is TGTGCCAGCAGTCCCCGACTAGCCAGCTCCTACGAGCAGTACTTC. This codes for CASSPRLASSYEQYF.

The CDR3 is CASSHRADSSPLHF. Written as DNA, the CDR3 is TGTGCCAGTAGTCACAGGGCTGATAGTTCACCCCTCCACTTT. This chain uses TRBV19 with TRBJ1-6; tentative D call: TRBD1 (6 bases). The CDR3 is made up of 14 amino acids. Germline CDR1 and CDR2: LNHDA and SQIVND (reference sequence). With 5 bases removed from V and 9 bases from J, the gap between germline ends came to 14 bases.

The chain employs TRBV11-3 and TRBJ2-3; TRBD1 matches at 12 bases. Per the germline V gene, CDR1 is SGHNT and CDR2 is YENEEA. The CDR3 has 18 residues. J gave up 1 base and V 4 bases, and 9 bases lay outside the gene matches. The chain's CDR3 is CASSSPGQGAVGTDTQYF. In DNA form, the CDR3 reads TGTGCCAGCAGCTCACCGGGACAGGGGGCGGTGGGCACAGATACGCAGTATTTT.

The chain combines TRBV6-6 with TRBJ2-5; 10 nucleotides align to TRBD1. The CDR3 contains 15 residues. The V gene end was trimmed by 2 bases and the J gene end by 4 bases; junction bases not matched to a gene: 4. Germline V gene lookup returns CDR1 MNHNY and CDR2 SVGAGI (reference sequence). The CDR3 bases are TGTGCCAGCAGTTACCCCGGACAGGGGGGAGAGACCCAGTACTTC. Protein sequence: CASSYPGQGGETQYF.

The chain uses TRBV6-2 or TRBV6-3 and TRBJ1-3, with D unresolved. The CDR3 covers 15 residues. The germline V gene encodes CDR1 MNHEY and CDR2 SVGEGT. The V end lost 5 bases, the J end lost 4 bases, and 15 bases lay between the germline ends. CDR3 coding DNA: TGTGCCAGCAGTCCCCAGGCGGGGTACGGAAACACCATATATTTT. Translation: CASSPQAGYGNTIYF.

This clone was seen a few times. The V gene is TRBV6-5, the J gene TRBJ1-1; D possibly corresponds to TRBD1 (5 bases). The CDR3 loop spans 14 amino acids. Trimming removed 7 bases at V and 2 bases at J, with 14 bases between. Germline assignment: CDR1 MNHEY and CDR2 SVGAGI. In DNA form, the CDR3 reads TGTGCCAGCATTGGTGGGGCCATCAACACTGAAGCTTTCTTT. It yields the protein CASIGGAINTEAFF.

J is TRBJ1-2 and V is TRBV3-1 (or the pseudogene TRBV3-2), with 9 nucleotides matching TRBD1. After removal of 2 bases from V and 8 bases from J, the junction contained 3 bases not matched to a gene. The CDR3 is 13 amino acids. Germline-derived CDR1 and CDR2 are LGHDT and YNNKEL (reference sequence). The CDR3 loop is CASSQRTGDGYTF. The CDR3, as DNA: TGTGCCAGCAGCCAAAGGACAGGGGACGGCTACACCTTC.

This rearrangement joins TRBV28 to TRBJ2-1, with 8 bases identical to TRBD1. J was trimmed by 4 bases and V by 8 bases; bases with no gene match: 7. CDR3 length equals 14 residues. Germline CDR1 MDHEN, CDR2 SYDVKM. This CDR3 is CASLRTGLYNEQFF. The DNA of the CDR3 is TGTGCCAGCCTCCGGACAGGGTTGTACAATGAGCAGTTCTTC.

V usage is TRBV6-5 and J usage is TRBJ2-7; 7 positions match TRBD1. This CDR3 contains 13 residues. Germline-derived CDR1 and CDR2 are MNHEY and SVGAGI. The ends lost 6 bases at V and 4 bases at J; junction bases unmatched: 6. This chain's CDR3 is CASRDDRDYEQYF. CDR3 sequence (DNA): TGTGCCAGCAGAGACGACAGGGATTACGAGCAGTACTTC.

This clone was observed a single time. The chain has TRBV30 and TRBJ1-5; D is uncertain. Germline lookup yields CDR1 GTSNPN and CDR2 SVGIG (reference sequence). V gave up 1 base and J gave up 4 bases, with 11 bases separating them. CDR3 length equals 14 residues. CDR3 nucleotide sequence: TGTGCCTGGAGTGGTAGTTCGGGGAATCAGCCCCAGCATTTT. Its translation: CAWSGSSGNQPQHF.

The chain is built from TRBV7-9 and TRBJ1-1; tentative D call: TRBD1 (6 bases). Germline V gives CDR1 SEHNR, CDR2 FQNEAQ (reference sequence). The length of the CDR3 is 16 residues. V was clipped by 5 bases and J by 2 bases, with 18 bases between them. The CDR3 protein is CASSPWGGSINTEAFF. In DNA form, the CDR3 reads TGTGCCAGCAGCCCTTGGGGGGGCAGTATCAACACTGAAGCTTTCTTT.

The V and J genes are TRBV4-3 and TRBJ2-7; 7 bases line up with TRBD2. The CDR3 has 15 residues. The germline gives CDR1 LGHNA, CDR2 YSLEER. The V segment lost 2 bases and the J segment 2 bases; nucleotides outside the gene matches: 6. CDR3 loop: CASSQNSGPAYEQYF. Here the CDR3 DNA reads TGCGCCAGCAGCCAAAATAGCGGGCCCGCCTACGAGCAGTACTTC.

J is TRBJ1-6 and V is TRBV10-3; unclear D gene. The CDR3 sequence is 13 residues long. V lost 0 bases, J lost 8 bases, and 5 bases lay in between. Looked up from germline, CDR1 is ENHRY and CDR2 is SYGVKD. CDR3 nucleotide sequence: TGTGCCATCAGTGAGTCGATAGATTCACCCCTCCACTTT. Translation: CAISESIDSPLHF.

The chain carries TRBV7-2 and TRBJ2-1, with 9 bases matching TRBD2. The CDR3 covers 17 residues. The V gene end was trimmed by 11 bases and the J gene end by 2 bases; junction bases not matched to a gene: 16. From germline, CDR1 is SGHTA and CDR2 FQGNSA. The CDR3 region has the DNA TGTGCCGCTACGAAGGGGGCTAGCGGGGAACCCTACAATGAGCAGTTCTTC. Its protein is CAATKGASGEPYNEQFF.

The CDR3 region is CASSPASGGIQETQYF. CDR3 in DNA: TGTGCCAGCTCGCCCGCTAGCGGGGGGATCCAAGAGACCCAGTACTTC. The rearrangement joins TRBV18 to TRBJ2-5, with TRBD2 matching 11 bases. Trimming at V came to 6 bases and at J to 1 base, leaving 7 bases not matched to a gene. Germline-derived CDR1 and CDR2 are KGHSH and LQKENI. This CDR3 region has 16 residues.

The chain uses TRBV29-1 and TRBJ2-3; TRBD2 agrees at 11 bases. Losses at the gene ends were 1 base for V and 2 bases for J; bases not matched to a gene: 5. Germline loops: CDR1 SQVTM, CDR2 ANQGSEA. The CDR3 runs 16 residues. Here the CDR3 DNA reads TGCAGCGTTGAAGGTCCTAGCGGGGGGATCACAGATACGCAGTATTTT. Amino acids: CSVEGPSGGITDTQYF.

This clone has only one observation. The gene calls are TRBV28 and TRBJ2-7; weak D call: TRBD2 (6 bases). CDR1 is MDHEN and CDR2 is SYDVKM in the germline V gene. V was shortened by 5 bases and J by 5 bases, with 19 bases between the two germline ends. The CDR3 loop spans 15 amino acids. The DNA of the CDR3 is TGTGCCAGCAGTGAACCCGACGTTAGCGGAAACGAGCAGTACTTC. Encoded protein: CASSEPDVSGNEQYF.

This clone has a single count. The rearrangement joins TRBV19 to TRBJ2-7; 7 bases map to TRBD1. J lost 3 bases, V lost 7 bases, and 6 bases had no gene match. Germline V gene sequence: CDR1 LNHDA, CDR2 SQIVND (reference sequence). There are 13 residues in the CDR3. For the CDR3, the DNA is TGTGCCAGTACCGGGACAGATAACTACGAGCAGTACTTC. Protein product: CASTGTDNYEQYF.

The CDR3 sequence: CSVPEVGGYGTEAFF. DNA of the CDR3: TGCAGCGTTCCCGAGGTAGGCGGTTATGGTACTGAAGCTTTCTTT. J is TRBJ1-1 and V is TRBV29-1; D is unresolved. The CDR3 loop spans 15 amino acids. V lost 5 bases and J lost 5, with 21 bases in between. Germline CDR1 and CDR2: SQVTM and ANQGSEA.